This T cell receptor (beta chain) came from a study of blood T cell repertoires in COVID-19. Profiled with immunoSEQ multiplex PCR; TCRdb holds only in-frame clones, not every one. The sample consists of 110,000 to 150,000 clones, 75% to 85% of them appearing once. A remark on this clone: The sample holds other DNA sequences that translate to the same CDR3.

V lost 2 bases to trimming and J lost 4 bases, with 8 bases between them. The length of the CDR3 is 13 residues. The chain couples TRBV12-3 or TRBV12-4 to TRBJ1-2, with D unclear. What was sequenced was peripheral blood. The receptor comes from a woman between 50 and 59 years old with acute or convalescent COVID-19. CDR3 DNA: TGTGCCAGCAGTTTAAGTGGCGGCTATGGCTACACCTTC. Translated: CASSLSGGYGYTF.